This T cell receptor beta chain was identified during a study of T cells after yellow fever vaccination. Making TCR cDNA involved 5'RACE template switching, which added UMIs and a universal primer site. TCRdb called the 5' RACE reads again in MiXCR, with one record for every CDR3 protein. The sample carries over 300,000 distinct CDR3 sequences, approximately 4% recorded once. Germline trimming cut 6 bases from V and 0 bases from J; bases unmatched to any gene: 5. Looked up from germline, CDR1 is MNHNY and CDR2 is SVGAGI (reference sequence). The CDR3 extends over 15 amino acids. The chain carries TRBV6-6 and TRBJ2-3; TRBD2 matches at 8 bases. The TCR comes from a man between 18 and 35 years old who received the YFV17D yellow fever vaccine. The sample in question was PBMCs, obtained 5 days after the yellow fever booster vaccination. Written as DNA, the CDR3 is TGTGCCAGCAGCCCTAAGCGGGGGAGCACAGATACGCAGTATTTT. It yields the protein CASSPKRGSTDTQYF.